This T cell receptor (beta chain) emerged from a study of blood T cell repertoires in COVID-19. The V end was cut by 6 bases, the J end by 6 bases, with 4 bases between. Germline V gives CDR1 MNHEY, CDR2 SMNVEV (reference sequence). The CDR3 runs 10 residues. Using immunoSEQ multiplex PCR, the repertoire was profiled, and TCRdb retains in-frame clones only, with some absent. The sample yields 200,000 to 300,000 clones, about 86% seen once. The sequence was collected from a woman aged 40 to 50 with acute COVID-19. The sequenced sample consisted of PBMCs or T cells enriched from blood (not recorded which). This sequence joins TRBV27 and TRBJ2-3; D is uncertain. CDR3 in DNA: TGTGCCAGCAGGTCTGATACGCAGTATTTT. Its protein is CASRSDTQYF.